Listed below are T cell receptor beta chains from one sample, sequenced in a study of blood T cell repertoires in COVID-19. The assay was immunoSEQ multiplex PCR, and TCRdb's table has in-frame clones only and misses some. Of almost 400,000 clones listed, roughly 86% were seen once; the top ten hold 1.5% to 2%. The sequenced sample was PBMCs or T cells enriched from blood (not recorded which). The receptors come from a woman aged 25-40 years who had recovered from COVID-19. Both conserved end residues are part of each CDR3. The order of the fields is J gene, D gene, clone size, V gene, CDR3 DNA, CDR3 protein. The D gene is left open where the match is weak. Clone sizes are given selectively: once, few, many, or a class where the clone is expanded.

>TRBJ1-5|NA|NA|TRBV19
TGTGCCAGCTCCCCGAGGGCAGGGACAAATCAGCCCCAGCATTTT
CASSPRAGTNQPQHF
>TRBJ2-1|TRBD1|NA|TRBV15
TGTGCCACCAGACAGGACAGGAACAATGAGCAGTTCTTC
CATRQDRNNEQFF
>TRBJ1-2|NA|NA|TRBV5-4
TGTGCCAGCAGCTTGGAACAGATGTACACCTTC
CASSLEQMYTF
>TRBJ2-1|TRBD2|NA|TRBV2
TGTGCCAGCAGCCCGACTAGCGGGCGATACAATGAGCAGTTCTTC
CASSPTSGRYNEQFF
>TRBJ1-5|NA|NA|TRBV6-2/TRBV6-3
TGTGCCAGCAGTTACTCGAGGCAGAGCAATCAGCCCCAGCATTTT
CASSYSRQSNQPQHF
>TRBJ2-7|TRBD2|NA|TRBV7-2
TGTGCCAGCAGCTTAGGTCTAGCGGGAGGGCCTAATGAGTACTTC
CASSLGLAGGPNEYF
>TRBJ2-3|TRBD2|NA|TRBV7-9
TGTGCCAGCAGCTGGCTAGCGGGAGGAACAGATACGCAGTATTTT
CASSWLAGGTDTQYF
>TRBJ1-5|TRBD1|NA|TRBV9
TGTGCCAGCAGCGTAGGACAGGGGATTCAGCCCCAGCATTTT
CASSVGQGIQPQHF
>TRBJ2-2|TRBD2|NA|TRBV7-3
TGTGCCAGCAGCTCTTCCCCTAGCGGGGGGAACACCGGGGAGCTGTTTTTT
CASSSSPSGGNTGELFF
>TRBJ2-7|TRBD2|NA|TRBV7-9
TGTGCCAGCAGCGTGAGCGGGAGAGTCTCCTACGAGCAGTACTTC
CASSVSGRVSYEQYF
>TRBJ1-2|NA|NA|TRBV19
TGTGCCAGTAGTAACCAGTCCTCCACCTATGGCTACACCTTC
CASSNQSSTYGYTF
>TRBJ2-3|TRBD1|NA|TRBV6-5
TGTGCCAGCAGTTACGGGACAGGGAGGAATACGCAGTATTTT
CASSYGTGRNTQYF
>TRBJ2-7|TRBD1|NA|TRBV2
TGTGCCAGCGGGACAGACTCCTACGAGCAGTACTTC
CASGTDSYEQYF
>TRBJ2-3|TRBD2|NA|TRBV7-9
TGTGCCAGCAGCTCGCGGACTAGCGGGAGAACGGGTACGCAGTATTTT
CASSSRTSGRTGTQYF
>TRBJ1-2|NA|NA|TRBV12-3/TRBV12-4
TGTGCCAGCAGTTTAGGTTCCGTGTACACCTTC
CASSLGSVYTF
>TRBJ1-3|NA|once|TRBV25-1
TGTGCCAGCAGTGAATATTTTGGGCTCCAAAGCTCTGGAAACACCATATATTTT
CASSEYFGLQSSGNTIYF
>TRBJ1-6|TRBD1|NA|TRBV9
TGTGCCAGCAGCGGACAGGGCCCGCTTGCTAATTCACCCCTCCACTTT
CASSGQGPLANSPLHF
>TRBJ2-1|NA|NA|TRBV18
TGTGCCAGCTCAGCGTTTAGCGGCAATGAGCAGTTCTTC
CASSAFSGNEQFF
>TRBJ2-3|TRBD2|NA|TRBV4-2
TGTGCCAGCAGCCAAGTAAGCGGGACTAGCGGGGGAACAGATACGCAGTATTTT
CASSQVSGTSGGTDTQYF
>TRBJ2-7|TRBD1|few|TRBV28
TGTGCCAGCAGTCCTGTCAGGGGGAGAAGCTCCGAGCAGTACTTC
CASSPVRGRSSEQYF
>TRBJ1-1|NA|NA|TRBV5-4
TGTGCCAGCAGCACTTTTGGGGGCGGCACTGAAGCTTTCTTT
CASSTFGGGTEAFF
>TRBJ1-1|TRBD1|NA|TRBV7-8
TGTGCCAGCAGCTTAGAACCGGGACAGGGGGCTATGGGCGCTGAAGCTTTCTTT
CASSLEPGQGAMGAEAFF
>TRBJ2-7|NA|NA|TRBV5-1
TGCGCCAGCAGCTGGAGCCGGGACACAGCCCGGTACGAGCAGTACTTC
CASSWSRDTARYEQYF
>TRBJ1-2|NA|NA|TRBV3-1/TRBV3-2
TGTGCCAGCAGCCTTTCCAGGGGTGGCTACACCTTC
CASSLSRGGYTF
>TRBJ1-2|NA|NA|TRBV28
TGTGCCAGCAGTTTACAGGGAAACTATGGCTACACCTTC
CASSLQGNYGYTF
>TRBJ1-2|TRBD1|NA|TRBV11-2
TGTGCCAGCAGCTTAGTAGTTGGAGGGGGCCACTATGGCTACACCTTC
CASSLVVGGGHYGYTF
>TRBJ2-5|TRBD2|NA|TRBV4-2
TGTGCCAGCAGCCAAGATCATAAGCGGGAACAAGAGACCCAGTACTTC
CASSQDHKREQETQYF
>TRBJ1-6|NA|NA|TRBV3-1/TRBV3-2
TGTGCCAGCAGCCAAGGAGCGGGACGGACCCTCCACTTT
CASSQGAGRTLHF
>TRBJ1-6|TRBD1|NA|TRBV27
TGTGCCAGCAGTTTATGGAGACAGGGAGGCAATTCACCCCTCCACTTT
CASSLWRQGGNSPLHF
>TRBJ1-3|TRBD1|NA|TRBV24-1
TGTGCCACCAGTGAGAGACCGACAGGGGGGCCTGGAAACACCATATATTTT
CATSERPTGGPGNTIYF
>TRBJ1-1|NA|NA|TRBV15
TGTGCCACCAGCTCCTACGTGAACACTGAAGCTTTCTTT
CATSSYVNTEAFF
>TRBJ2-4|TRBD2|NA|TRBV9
TGTGCCAGCAGCCTGGGACTAGCGGGAGTTGAAAACATTCAGTACTTC
CASSLGLAGVENIQYF
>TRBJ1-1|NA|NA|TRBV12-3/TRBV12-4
TGTGCCAGCAGTTCCCTAGGCCCTGAAGCTTTCTTT
CASSSLGPEAFF
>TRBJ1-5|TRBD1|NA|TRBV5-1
TGCGCCAGCAGCCCGGGACAGGGCCGTAGCAATCAGCCCCAGCATTTT
CASSPGQGRSNQPQHF
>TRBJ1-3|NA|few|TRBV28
TGTGCCAGCAGTTTCAGCAGGGCTGGAAACACCATATATTTT
CASSFSRAGNTIYF
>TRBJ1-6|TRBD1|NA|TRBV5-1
TGCGCCAGCAGCTTGGGACAGGGTGTTAGTTCACCCCTCCACTTT
CASSLGQGVSSPLHF
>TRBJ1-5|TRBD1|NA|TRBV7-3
TGTGCCAGCAGCTTATTTTCGGGACAGGCAATCCAGCCCCAGCATTTT
CASSLFSGQAIQPQHF
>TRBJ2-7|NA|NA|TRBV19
TGTGCCAGTAGTATTGTGGGGGCCGGGCACTACGAGCAGTACTTC
CASSIVGAGHYEQYF
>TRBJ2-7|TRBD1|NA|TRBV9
TGTGCCAGCAGCCTGACAGGGGCCGACTACGAGCAGTACTTC
CASSLTGADYEQYF
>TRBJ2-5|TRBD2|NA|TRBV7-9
TGTGCCAGCAGCAGACAAGCGGGGGGGCACCAAGAGACCCAGTACTTC
CASSRQAGGHQETQYF
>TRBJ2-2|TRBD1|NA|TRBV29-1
TGCAGCATTCAAGGGGGCGGCGGGGAGCTGTTTTTT
CSIQGGGGELFF
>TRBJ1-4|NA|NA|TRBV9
TGTGCCAGCAGCGTAATGACAAGGGGGAGAAAACTGTTTTTT
CASSVMTRGRKLFF
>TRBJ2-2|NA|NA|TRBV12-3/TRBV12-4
TGTGCCAGCAGTTTTACGGTCGGGGAGCTGTTTTTT
CASSFTVGELFF
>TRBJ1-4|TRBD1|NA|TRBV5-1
TGCGCCAGCAGCTTGGGGACAGGGGTAAATGAAAAACTGTTTTTT
CASSLGTGVNEKLFF
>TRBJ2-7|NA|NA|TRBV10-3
TGTGCCATCAGTGAGTCGGGAAGGGGGTCTACCTACGAGCAGTACTTC
CAISESGRGSTYEQYF
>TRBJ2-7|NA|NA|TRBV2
TGTGCCAGCAGTTTGGACAGAGACGAGCAGTACTTC
CASSLDRDEQYF
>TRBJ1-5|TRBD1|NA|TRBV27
TGTGCCAGCAGTTTATTTGGGACAGGGGAGCAGCCCCAGCATTTT
CASSLFGTGEQPQHF
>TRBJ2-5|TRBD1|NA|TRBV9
TGTGCCAGCAGCGTATCCTCGGGACAGCGGGAGACCCAGTACTTC
CASSVSSGQRETQYF
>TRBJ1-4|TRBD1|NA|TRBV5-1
TGCGCCAGCAGCCTGCGACGACAGGGGGTCGGTGAAAAACTGTTTTTT
CASSLRRQGVGEKLFF
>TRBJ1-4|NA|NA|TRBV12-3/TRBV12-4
TGTGCCAGCAGTTGGAGGGTGGATGAAAAACTGTTTTTT
CASSWRVDEKLFF
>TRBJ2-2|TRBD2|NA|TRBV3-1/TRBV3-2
TGTGCCAGCAGCCAAGAGAGGACTAGCCGCTACACCGGGGAGCTGTTTTTT
CASSQERTSRYTGELFF
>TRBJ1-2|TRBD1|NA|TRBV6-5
TGTGCCAGCAGTTACTCCAAACAGGGGTTCTCTGGCTACACCTTC
CASSYSKQGFSGYTF
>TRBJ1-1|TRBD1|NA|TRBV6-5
TGTGCCAGCAGTATCAGGGGGATTCAGACTGAAGCTTTCTTT
CASSIRGIQTEAFF
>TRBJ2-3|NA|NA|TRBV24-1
TGTGCCACCAGTTCCCCAGGGGACACAGATACGCAGTATTTT
CATSSPGDTDTQYF
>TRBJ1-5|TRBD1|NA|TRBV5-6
TGTGCCAGCAGCCCTGGGACAGGGCATAGCAATCAGCCCCAGCATTTT
CASSPGTGHSNQPQHF
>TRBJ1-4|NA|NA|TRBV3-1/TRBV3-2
TGTGCCAGCAGCCCTCGTCGTAATGAAAAACTGTTTTTT
CASSPRRNEKLFF
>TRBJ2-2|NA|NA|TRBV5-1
TGCGCCAGCAGCTTGGACGCGGGGCGGGGGGAGCTGTTTTTT
CASSLDAGRGELFF